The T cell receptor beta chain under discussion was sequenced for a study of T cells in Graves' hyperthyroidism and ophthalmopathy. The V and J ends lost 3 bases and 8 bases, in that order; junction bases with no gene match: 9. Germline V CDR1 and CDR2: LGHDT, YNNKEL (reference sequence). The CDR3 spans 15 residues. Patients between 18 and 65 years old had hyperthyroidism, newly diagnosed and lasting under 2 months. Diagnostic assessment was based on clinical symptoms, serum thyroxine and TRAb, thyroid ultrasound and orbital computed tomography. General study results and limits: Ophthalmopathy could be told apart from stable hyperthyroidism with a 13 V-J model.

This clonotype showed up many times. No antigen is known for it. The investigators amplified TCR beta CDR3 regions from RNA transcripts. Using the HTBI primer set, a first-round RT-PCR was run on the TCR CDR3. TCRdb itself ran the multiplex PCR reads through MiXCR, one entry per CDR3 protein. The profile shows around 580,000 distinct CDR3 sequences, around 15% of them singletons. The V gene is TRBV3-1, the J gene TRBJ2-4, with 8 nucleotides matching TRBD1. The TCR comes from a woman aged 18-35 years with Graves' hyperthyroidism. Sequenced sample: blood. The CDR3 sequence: CASSQAWTGNDIQYF. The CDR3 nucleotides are TGTGCCAGCAGCCAGGCTTGGACAGGGAACGACATTCAGTACTTC.